This T cell receptor beta chain was sequenced during a study of T cells after yellow fever vaccination. Overall study context: EM, EMRA, CM and Tscm memory subsets were sorted using CD3, CD45RA, CCR7 and CD95.

TCRdb independently ran MiXCR on the 5' RACE reads; one entry per CDR3 protein. The sample has about 25,000 distinct CDR3 sequences, 3.4% seen once; the top ten hold approximately 0.94%. The CDR3 sequence is 14 residues long. Trimming shortened V by 0 bases and J by 3 bases, and 10 bases separated the two germline ends. Germline loops: CDR1 SGHDT, CDR2 YYEEEE. This clonotype has ten or more counts. Whole-study findings and limits: There was a small share of clonotypes that showed up in both the CD4 and CD8 compartments. Almost all vaccine-responding clonotypes were not detected in the sorted memory subsets at the day 0 time point. Post-booster repertoires contained most primary-vaccination clones again (96% CD4, roughly 90% CD8).

V is TRBV5-6 and J is TRBJ2-7; maybe TRBD1 (5 bases). Sequencing used PBMCs, either bulk or a sorted T-cell subset (CD4+, CD8+, memory, or dextramer-sorted; not recorded which), obtained more than 35 days after the first yellow fever vaccination. This clonotype was obtained from a man aged 18 to 35 who received the YFV17D yellow fever vaccine. CDR3 coding DNA: TGTGCCAGCAGCTTGGGCCAGGGCCTCTACGAGCAGTACTTC. As protein: CASSLGQGLYEQYF.